The T cell receptor (beta chain) under discussion was sequenced for a study of Ad26.COV2.S vaccination and SARS-CoV-2 variants. The overall study: Recipients of Ad26.COV2.S got it intramuscularly, once or twice 56 days apart.

The germline V gene has CDR1 MDHEN and CDR2 SYDVKM. This CDR3 spans 15 amino acids. V gave up 2 bases and J gave up 7 bases, with 14 bases separating them. The study, taken as a whole, reports: The placebo group had lower spike-specific TCR breadth than the vaccine recipients did. Measurements of TCR breadth and depth may have given underestimates of the total T cell responses. Across vaccine and placebo recipients, the breadth of non-spike TCRs was similar.

The table came from immunoSEQ multiplex PCR; TCRdb's copy has only in-frame clones and leaves some out. Among roughly 400,000 clones listed, 90% were seen once. The treatment here: 19 received Ad26.COV2.S at low or high dose, single or two shots; roughly 5 received placebo; per-sample allocation not given. Specimen acquisition occurred on day 63 following the initial vaccine or placebo injection. Of note for this clone: As yet, its antigen is unknown.

This receptor was taken from a person aged 18-65 years who received the Ad26.COV2.S COVID-19 vaccine or a placebo. The chain joins TRBV28 to TRBJ1-4; a possible D gene is TRBD1 (6 bases). The source material was peripheral blood, sampled in a trial of Ad26.COV2.S vaccine versus placebo. The CDR3 here is CASSLGGRGSEKLFF. CDR3 bases: TGTGCCAGCAGTTTAGGGGGCAGGGGTTCTGAAAAACTGTTTTTT. Full variable domain (rest looked up from reference TRBV28 and TRBJ1-4): DVKVTQSSRYLVKRTGEKVFLECVQDMDHENMFWYRQDPGLGLRLIYFSYDVKMKEKGDIPEGYSVSREKKERFSLILESASTNQTSMYLCASSLGGRGSEKLFFGSGTQLSVL.